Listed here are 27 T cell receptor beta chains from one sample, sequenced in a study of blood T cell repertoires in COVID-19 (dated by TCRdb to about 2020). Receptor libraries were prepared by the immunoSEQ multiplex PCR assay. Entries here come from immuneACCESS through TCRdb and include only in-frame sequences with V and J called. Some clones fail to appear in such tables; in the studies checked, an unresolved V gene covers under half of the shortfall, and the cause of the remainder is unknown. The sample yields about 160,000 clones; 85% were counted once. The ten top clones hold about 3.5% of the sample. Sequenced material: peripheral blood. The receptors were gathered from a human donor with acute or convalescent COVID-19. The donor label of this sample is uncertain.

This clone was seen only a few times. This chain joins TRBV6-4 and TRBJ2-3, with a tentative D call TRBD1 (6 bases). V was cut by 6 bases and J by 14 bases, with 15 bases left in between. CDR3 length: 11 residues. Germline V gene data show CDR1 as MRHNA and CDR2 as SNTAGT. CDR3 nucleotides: TGTGCCAGCAGCCTACCGGGACAACCGTATTTT. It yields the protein CASSLPGQPYF.

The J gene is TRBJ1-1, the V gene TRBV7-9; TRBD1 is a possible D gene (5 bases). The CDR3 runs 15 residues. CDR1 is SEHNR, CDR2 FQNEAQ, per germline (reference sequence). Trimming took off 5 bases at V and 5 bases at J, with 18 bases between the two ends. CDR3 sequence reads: CASSTHSGGWTEAFF. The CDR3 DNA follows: TGTGCCAGCAGCACCCACAGTGGGGGGTGGACTGAAGCTTTCTTT.

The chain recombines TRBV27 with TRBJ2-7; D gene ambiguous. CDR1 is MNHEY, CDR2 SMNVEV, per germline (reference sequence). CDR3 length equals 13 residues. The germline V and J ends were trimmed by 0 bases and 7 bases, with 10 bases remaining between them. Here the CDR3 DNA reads TGTGCCAGCAGTTTATCCAGGTTCAATGAGCAGTACTTC. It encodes CASSLSRFNEQYF.

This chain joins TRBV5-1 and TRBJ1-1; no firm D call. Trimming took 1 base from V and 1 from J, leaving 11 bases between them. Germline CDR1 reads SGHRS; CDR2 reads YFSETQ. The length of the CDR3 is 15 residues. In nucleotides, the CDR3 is TGCGCCAGCAGCTTGCTAGCAGGCCAGAACACTGAAGCTTTCTTT. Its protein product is CASSLLAGQNTEAFF.

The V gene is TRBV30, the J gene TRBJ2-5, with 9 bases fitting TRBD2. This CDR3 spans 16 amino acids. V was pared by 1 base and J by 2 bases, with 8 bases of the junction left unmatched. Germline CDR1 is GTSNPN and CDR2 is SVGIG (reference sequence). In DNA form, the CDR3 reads TGTGCCTGGAGTGAAGGTAGCGGGGGCCTTCAAGAGACCCAGTACTTC. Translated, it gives CAWSEGSGGLQETQYF.

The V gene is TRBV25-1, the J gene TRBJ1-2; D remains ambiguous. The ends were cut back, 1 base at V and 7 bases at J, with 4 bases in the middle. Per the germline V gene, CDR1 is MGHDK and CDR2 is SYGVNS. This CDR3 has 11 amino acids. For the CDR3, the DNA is TGTGCCAGCAGTGAATCAGTTGGCTACACCTTC. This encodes CASSESVGYTF.

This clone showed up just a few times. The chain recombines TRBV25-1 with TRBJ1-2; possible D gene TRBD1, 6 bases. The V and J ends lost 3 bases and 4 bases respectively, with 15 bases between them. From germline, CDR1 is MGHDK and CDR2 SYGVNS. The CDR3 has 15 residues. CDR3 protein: CASSDTGFTSYGYTF. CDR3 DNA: TGTGCCAGCAGTGATACAGGGTTTACTAGCTATGGCTACACCTTC.

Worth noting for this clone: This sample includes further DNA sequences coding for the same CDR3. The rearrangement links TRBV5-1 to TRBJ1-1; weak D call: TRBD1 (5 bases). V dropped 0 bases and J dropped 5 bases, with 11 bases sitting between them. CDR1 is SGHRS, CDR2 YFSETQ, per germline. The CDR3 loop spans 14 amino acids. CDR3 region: CASSLEQGRTEAFF. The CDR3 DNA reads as TGCGCCAGCAGCTTGGAGCAGGGCCGTACTGAAGCTTTCTTT. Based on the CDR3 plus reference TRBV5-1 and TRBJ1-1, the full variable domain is KAGVTQTPRYLIKTRGQQVTLSCSPISGHRSVSWYQQTPGQGLQFLFEYFSETQRNKGNFPGRFSGRQFSNSRSEMNVSTLELGDSALYLCASSLEQGRTEAFFGQGTRLTVV.

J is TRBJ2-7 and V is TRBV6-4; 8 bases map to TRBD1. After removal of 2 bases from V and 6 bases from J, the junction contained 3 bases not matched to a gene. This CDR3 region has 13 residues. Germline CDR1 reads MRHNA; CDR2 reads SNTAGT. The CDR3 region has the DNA TGTGCCAGCAGTGACAGTGACAGGGGCGAGCAGTACTTC. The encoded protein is CASSDSDRGEQYF.

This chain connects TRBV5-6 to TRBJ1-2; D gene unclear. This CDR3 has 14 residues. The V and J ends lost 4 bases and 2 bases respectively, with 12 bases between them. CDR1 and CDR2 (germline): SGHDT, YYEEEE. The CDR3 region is CASSPRFLNYGYTF. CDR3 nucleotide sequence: TGTGCCAGCAGCCCACGGTTCCTCAACTATGGCTACACCTTC.

The CDR3 nucleotides are TGTGCCAGCAGCTTAAGGGACAGCTCTAACTATGGCTACACCTTC. It codes for CASSLRDSSNYGYTF. The chain carries TRBV7-8 and TRBJ1-2; 7 nucleotides agree with TRBD1. The CDR3 consists of 15 residues. The junction had 3 bases not matched to a gene; V was cut back by 2 bases and J by 0 bases. The germline CDR1 and CDR2 sequences are SGHVS and FQNEAQ.

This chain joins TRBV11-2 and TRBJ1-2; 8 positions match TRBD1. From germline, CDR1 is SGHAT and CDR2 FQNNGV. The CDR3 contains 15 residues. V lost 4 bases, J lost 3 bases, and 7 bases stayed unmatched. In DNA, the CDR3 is TGTGCCAGCAGCTCAATCAGGGGGCCAGACTATGGCTACACCTTC. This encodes CASSSIRGPDYGYTF.

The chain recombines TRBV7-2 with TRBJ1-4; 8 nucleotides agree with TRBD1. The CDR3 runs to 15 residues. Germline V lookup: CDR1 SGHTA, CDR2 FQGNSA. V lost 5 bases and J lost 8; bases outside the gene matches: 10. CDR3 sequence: CASSPRQGLGEKLFF. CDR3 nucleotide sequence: TGTGCCAGCAGCCCCCGACAGGGGCTGGGAGAAAAACTGTTTTTT.

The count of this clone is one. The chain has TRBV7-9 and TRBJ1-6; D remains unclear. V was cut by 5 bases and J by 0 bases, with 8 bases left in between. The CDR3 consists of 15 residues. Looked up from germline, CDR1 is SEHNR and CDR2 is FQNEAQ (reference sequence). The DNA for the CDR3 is TGTGCCAGCAGCCAAGGGAGCTCCTATAATTCACCCCTCCACTTT. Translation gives CASSQGSSYNSPLHF.

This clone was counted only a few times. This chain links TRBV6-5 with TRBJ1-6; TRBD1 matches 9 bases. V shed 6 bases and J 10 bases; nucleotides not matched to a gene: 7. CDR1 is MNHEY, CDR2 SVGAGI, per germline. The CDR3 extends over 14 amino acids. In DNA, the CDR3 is TGTGCCAGCAGCCGACGGACAGGGGAGTCACCCCTCCACTTT. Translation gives CASSRRTGESPLHF.

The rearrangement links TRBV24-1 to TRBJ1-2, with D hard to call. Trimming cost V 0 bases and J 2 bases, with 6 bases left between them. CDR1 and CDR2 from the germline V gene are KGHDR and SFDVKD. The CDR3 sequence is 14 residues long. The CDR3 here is CATSDLGLNYGYTF. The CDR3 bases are TGTGCCACCAGTGATTTGGGGCTGAACTATGGCTACACCTTC.

The CDR3 protein is CATSSQTGATGYTF. CDR3 sequence (DNA): TGTGCCACCAGCAGCCAGACAGGGGCGACGGGCTACACCTTC. This sequence joins TRBV15 and TRBJ1-2; 8 bases are a match to TRBD1. CDR1 is LNHNV and CDR2 is YYDKDF in the germline V gene (reference sequence). The CDR3 sequence is 14 residues long. Unmatched junction bases numbered 8, after V lost 3 bases and J lost 8 bases.

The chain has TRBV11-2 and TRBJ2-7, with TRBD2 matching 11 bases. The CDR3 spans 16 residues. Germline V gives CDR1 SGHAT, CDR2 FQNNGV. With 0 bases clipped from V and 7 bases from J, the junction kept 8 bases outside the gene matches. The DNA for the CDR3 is TGTGCCAGCAGCTTAGAACCGGGACTAGCGGTTTCAGAGCAGTACTTC. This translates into CASSLEPGLAVSEQYF.

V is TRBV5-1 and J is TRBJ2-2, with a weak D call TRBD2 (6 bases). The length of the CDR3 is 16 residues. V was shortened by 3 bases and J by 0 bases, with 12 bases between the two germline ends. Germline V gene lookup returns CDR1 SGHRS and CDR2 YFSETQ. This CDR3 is CASSWEVQSNTGELFF. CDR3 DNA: TGCGCCAGCAGCTGGGAGGTTCAGTCGAACACCGGGGAGCTGTTTTTT.

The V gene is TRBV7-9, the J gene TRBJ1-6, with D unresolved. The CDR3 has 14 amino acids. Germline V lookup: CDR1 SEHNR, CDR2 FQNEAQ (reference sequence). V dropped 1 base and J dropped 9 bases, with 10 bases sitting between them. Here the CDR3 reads CASSLVSLASPLHF. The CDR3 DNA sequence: TGTGCCAGCAGCTTAGTAAGTCTGGCTTCACCCCTCCACTTT.

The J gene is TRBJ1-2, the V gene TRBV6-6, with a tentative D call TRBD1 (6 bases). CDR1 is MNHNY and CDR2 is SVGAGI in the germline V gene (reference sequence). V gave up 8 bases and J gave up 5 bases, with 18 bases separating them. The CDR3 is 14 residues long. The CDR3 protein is CASWDPPQGYGYTF. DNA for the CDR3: TGTGCCAGCTGGGACCCCCCGCAGGGGTATGGCTACACCTTC.

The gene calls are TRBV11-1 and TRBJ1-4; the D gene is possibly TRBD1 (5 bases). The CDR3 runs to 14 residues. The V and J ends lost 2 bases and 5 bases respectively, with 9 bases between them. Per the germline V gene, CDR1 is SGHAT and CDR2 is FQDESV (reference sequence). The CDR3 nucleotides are TGTGCCAGCAGCTTACAGGGAATCAATGAAAAACTGTTTTTT. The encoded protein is CASSLQGINEKLFF.

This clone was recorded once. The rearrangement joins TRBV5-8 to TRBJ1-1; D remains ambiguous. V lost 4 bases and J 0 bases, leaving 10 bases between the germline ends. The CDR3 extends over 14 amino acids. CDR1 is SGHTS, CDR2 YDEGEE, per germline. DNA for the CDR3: TGTGCCAGCAGCGGCGGAATCATGAACACTGAAGCTTTCTTT. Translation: CASSGGIMNTEAFF.

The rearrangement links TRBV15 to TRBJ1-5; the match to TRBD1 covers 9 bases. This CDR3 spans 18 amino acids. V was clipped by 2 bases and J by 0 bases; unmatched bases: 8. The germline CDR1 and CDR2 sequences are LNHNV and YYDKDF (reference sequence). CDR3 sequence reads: CATSRLDRGLYSNQPQHF. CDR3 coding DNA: TGTGCCACCAGCAGATTGGACAGGGGACTCTATAGCAATCAGCCCCAGCATTTT.

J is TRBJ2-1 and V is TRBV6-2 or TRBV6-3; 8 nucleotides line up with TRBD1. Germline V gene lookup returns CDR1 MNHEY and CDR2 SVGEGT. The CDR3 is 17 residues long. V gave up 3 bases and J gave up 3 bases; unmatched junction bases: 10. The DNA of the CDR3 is TGTGCCAGCAGTTATACCGGCGGGACAGGCGACTACAATGAGCAGTTCTTC. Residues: CASSYTGGTGDYNEQFF.

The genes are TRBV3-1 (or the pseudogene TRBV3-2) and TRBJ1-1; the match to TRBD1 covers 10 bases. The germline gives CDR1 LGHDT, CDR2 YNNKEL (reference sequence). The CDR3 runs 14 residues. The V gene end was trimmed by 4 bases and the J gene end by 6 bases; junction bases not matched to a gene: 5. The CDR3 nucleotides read TGTGCCAGCAGCCCGGACAGGGGGTTATCTGAAGCTTTCTTT. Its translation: CASSPDRGLSEAFF.

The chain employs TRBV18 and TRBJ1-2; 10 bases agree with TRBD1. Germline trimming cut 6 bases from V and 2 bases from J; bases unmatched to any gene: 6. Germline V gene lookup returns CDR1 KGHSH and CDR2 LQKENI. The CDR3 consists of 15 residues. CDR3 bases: TGTGCCAGCTCCGTCCGGGACAGGGGAAACTATGGCTACACCTTC. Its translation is CASSVRDRGNYGYTF.